Listed here are 12 T cell receptor beta chains from one sample, sequenced in a study of monozygotic twins with inflammatory bowel disease. After re-calling the 5' RACE reads, TCRdb lists one entry per CDR3 protein, DNA absent. The sample totals around 370,000 distinct CDR3 sequences. Input material: blood. These receptors all come from a human donor with ulcerative colitis or Crohn's disease, or a healthy co-twin of an affected twin (not recorded which).

The V and J genes are TRBV18 and TRBJ2-2; TCRdb's D gene call, TRBD1, goes unchecked for lack of DNA. CDR1 is KGHSH, CDR2 LQKENI, per germline. This CDR3 is built from 16 residues. CDR3: CASSPKRQGNTGELFF. Based on the CDR3 plus reference TRBV18 and TRBJ2-2, the full variable domain is NAGVMQNPRHLVRRRGQEARLRCSPMKGHSHVYWYRQLPEEGLKFMVYLQKENIIDESGMPKERFSAEFPKEGPSILRIQQVVRGDSAAYFCASSPKRQGNTGELFFGEGSRLTVL.

The CDR3 is CASSSRDRDHEQYF. The chain is built from TRBV28 and TRBJ2-7; TCRdb calls TRBD1, which cannot be checked without DNA. The CDR3 totals 14 residues. Germline assignment: CDR1 MDHEN and CDR2 SYDVKM.

This chain uses TRBV4-2 with TRBJ2-2. CDR3 length: 14 amino acids. Germline V gene lookup returns CDR1 LGHNA and CDR2 YNFKEQ. The chain's CDR3 is CSSSLPHSTGELFF.

The chain combines TRBV7-9 with TRBJ1-3. CDR1 is SEHNR, CDR2 FQNEAQ, per germline (reference sequence). This CDR3 region has 14 residues. The chain's CDR3 is CASSLAGDGNTIYF.

The chain employs TRBV6-1 and TRBJ2-7. The CDR3 spans 13 residues. Germline V gene data show CDR1 as MNHNS and CDR2 as SASEGT. The CDR3: CASSERSYYEQYF.

The rearrangement uses TRBV7-2 and TRBJ2-1; TCRdb's assignment of TRBD2 cannot be checked, as there is no DNA. CDR1 and CDR2 from the germline V gene are SGHTA and FQGNSA. The CDR3 is 13 residues long. CDR3 amino acids: CASSLEGINEQFF.

The chain uses TRBV4-1 and TRBJ2-2. The V gene's germline CDR1 is MGHRA and CDR2 YSYEKL. The CDR3 consists of 12 residues. The CDR3: CASSHITGELFF.

CDR3 sequence: CASSRPTGGEQFF. The chain employs TRBV12-3 or TRBV12-4 and TRBJ2-1; TCRdb calls TRBD1, which cannot be checked without DNA. The CDR3 has 13 residues.

This sequence joins TRBV5-4 and TRBJ2-1. Per germline, CDR1 SGHNT and CDR2 YYREEE (reference sequence). CDR3 length: 14 residues. The CDR3 is CASSFRGLYNEQFF.

V gene TRBV12-3 or TRBV12-4 combines with J gene TRBJ2-7; TCRdb calls TRBD1, which cannot be checked without DNA. This CDR3 comprises 13 residues. CDR3 sequence: CASSRQGGGEQYF.

The rearrangement links TRBV24-1 to TRBJ2-7. In germline, CDR1 is KGHDR, CDR2 SFDVKD. The CDR3 consists of 15 residues. The CDR3 loop reads CATSDRQQVSYEQYF.

V is TRBV20-1 and J is TRBJ1-3; the TCRdb call, TRBD1, lacks DNA for checking. The CDR3 loop spans 14 amino acids. Germline CDR1 and CDR2: DFQATT and SNEGSKA (reference sequence). CDR3 loop: CSATGAISGNTIYF.